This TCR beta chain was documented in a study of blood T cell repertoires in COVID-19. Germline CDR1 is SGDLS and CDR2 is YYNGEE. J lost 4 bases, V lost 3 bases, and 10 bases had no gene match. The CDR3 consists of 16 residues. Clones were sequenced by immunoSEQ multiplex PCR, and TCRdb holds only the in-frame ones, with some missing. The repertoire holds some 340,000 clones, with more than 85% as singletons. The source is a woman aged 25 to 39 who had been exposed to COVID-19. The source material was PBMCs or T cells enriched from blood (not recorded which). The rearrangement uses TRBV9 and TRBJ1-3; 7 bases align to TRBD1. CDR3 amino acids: CASSATGRVGGNTIYF. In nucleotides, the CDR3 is TGTGCCAGCAGCGCGACAGGGCGCGTGGGGGGAAACACCATATATTTT.